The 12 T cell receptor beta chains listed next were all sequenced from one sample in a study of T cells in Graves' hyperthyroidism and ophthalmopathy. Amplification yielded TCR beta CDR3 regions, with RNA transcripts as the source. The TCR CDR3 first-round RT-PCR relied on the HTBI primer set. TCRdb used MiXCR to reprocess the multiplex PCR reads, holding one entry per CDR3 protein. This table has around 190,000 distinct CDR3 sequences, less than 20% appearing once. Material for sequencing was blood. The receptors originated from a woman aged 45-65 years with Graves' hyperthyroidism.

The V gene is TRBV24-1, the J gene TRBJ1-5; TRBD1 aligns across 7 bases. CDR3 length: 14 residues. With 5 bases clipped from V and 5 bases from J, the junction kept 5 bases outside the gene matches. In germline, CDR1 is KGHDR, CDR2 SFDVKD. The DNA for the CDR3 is TGTGCCACCAGTGCCGCAGGGGGAGATCAGCCCCAGCATTTT. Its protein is CATSAAGGDQPQHF.

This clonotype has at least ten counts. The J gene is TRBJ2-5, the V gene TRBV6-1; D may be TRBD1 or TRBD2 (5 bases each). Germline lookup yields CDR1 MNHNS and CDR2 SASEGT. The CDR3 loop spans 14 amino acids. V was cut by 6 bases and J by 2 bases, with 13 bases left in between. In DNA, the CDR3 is TGTGCCAGCAGCATCGGGGCAGAACAAGAGACCCAGTACTTC. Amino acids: CASSIGAEQETQYF.

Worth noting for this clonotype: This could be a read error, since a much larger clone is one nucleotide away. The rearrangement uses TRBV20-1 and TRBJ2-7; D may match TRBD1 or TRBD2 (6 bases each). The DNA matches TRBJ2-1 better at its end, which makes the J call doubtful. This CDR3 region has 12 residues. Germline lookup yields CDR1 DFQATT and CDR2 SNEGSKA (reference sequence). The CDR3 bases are TGCACCCTAGGGGGGAGCTCCTACGAGCAGTTCTTC. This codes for CTLGGSSYEQFF.

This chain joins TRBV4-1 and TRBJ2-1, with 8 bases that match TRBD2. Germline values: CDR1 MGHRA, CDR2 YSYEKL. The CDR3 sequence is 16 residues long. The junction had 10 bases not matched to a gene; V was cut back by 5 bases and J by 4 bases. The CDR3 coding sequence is TGCGCCAGCAGCGGTATAGAACTAGCGGAATACAATGAGCAGTTCTTC. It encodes CASSGIELAEYNEQFF.

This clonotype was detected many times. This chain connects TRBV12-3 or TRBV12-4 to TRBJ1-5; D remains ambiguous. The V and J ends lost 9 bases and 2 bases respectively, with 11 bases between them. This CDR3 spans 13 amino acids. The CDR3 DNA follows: TGTGCCAGTACCCCTCAGGGCAATCAGCCCCAGCATTTT. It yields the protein CASTPQGNQPQHF.

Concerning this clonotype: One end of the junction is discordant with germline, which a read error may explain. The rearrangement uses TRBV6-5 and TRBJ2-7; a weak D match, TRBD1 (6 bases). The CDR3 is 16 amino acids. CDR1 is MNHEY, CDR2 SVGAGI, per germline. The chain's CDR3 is CAGSYDHRALGWEQYF. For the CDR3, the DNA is TGTGCCGGCAGTTACGACCACAGGGCTTTGGGTTGGGAGCAGTACTTC.

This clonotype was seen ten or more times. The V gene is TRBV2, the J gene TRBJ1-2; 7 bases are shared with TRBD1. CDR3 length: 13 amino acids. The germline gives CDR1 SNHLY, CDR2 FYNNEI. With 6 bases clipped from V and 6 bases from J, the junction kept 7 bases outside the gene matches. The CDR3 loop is CASSRGENDGYTF. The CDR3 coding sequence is TGTGCCAGCAGCAGGGGGGAGAATGATGGCTACACCTTC. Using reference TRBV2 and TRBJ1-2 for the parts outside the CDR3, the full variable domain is EPEVTQTPSHQVTQMGQEVILRCVPISNHLYFYWYRQILGQKVEFLVSFYNNEISEKSEIFDDQFSVERPDGSNFTLKIRSTKLEDSAMYFCASSRGENDGYTFGSGTRLTVV.

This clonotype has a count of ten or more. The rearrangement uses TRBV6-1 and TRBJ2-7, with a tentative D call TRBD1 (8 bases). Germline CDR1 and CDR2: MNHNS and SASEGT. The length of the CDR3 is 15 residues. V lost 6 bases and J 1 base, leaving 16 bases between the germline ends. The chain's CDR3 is CASRVGQGGSYEQYF. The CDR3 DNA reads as TGTGCCAGCAGGGTCGGACAGGGAGGGTCCTACGAGCAGTACTTC.

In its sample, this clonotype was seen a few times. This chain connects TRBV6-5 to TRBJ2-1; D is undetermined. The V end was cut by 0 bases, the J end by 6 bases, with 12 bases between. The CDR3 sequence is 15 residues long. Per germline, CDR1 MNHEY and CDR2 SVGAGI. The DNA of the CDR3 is TGTGCCAGCAGTTACTCGAAGTTAGTTCCCAATGAGCAGTTCTTC. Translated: CASSYSKLVPNEQFF.

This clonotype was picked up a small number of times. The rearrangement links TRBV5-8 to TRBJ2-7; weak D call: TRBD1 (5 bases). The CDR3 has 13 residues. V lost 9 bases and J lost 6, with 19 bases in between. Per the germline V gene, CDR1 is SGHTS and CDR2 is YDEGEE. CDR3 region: CATQAGQFSEQYF. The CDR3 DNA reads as TGTGCCACCCAGGCAGGGCAATTCTCCGAGCAGTACTTC.

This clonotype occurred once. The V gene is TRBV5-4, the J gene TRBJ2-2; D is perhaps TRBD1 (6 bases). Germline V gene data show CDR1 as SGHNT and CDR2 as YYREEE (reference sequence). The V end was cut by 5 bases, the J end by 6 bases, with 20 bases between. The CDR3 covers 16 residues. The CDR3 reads CASRSTGLFGSGELFF. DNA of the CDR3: TGTGCCAGCAGATCTACAGGGCTGTTCGGGTCCGGGGAGCTGTTTTTT.

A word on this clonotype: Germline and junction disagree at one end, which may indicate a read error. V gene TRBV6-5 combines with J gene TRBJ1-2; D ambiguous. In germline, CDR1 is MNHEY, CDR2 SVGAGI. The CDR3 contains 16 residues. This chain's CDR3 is CASNYSGQETNYGYTF. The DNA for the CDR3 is TGTGCCAGCAATTACTCCGGGCAAGAGACTAACTATGGCTACACCTTC.